This T cell receptor beta chain was identified during a study of identical twins. Points from the study as a whole: The study based its conclusions on cross-sectional statistical analysis and did not follow the same donors. Insertions were fewer in abundant cord blood beta clonotypes, whereas memory repertoires showed none of this pattern.

The CDR3 is 12 amino acids. V lost 4 bases and J lost 5, with 9 bases in between. To note about this clonotype: As yet, its antigen is unknown.

Donors uniformly comprised healthy Caucasians. Via MiXCR, TCRdb re-called the 5' RACE reads, giving one row per CDR3 protein. The profile shows about 890,000 distinct CDR3 sequences, 9% to 15% of them singletons. This sample was shared with a second study, whose subject was yellow fever vaccine responses in identical twins.

Material for sequencing was PBMCs. The receptor's source is a woman aged 18-29 years in good health. V usage is TRBV12-3 or TRBV12-4 and J usage is TRBJ2-7; D remains ambiguous. Here the CDR3 DNA reads TGTGCCAGCAGTTCGATTCTGAACGAGCAGTACTTC. This gives the protein CASSSILNEQYF.